One T cell receptor beta chain is described in this entry. Its antigen is not known. This specimen comes from a study of shared clonotypes between healthy human individuals. Points from the study as a whole: Represented diversity, genetic and exposure-history alike, was limited by few donors. Some clonotypes were shared by all four sorted-subset donors, while others were not shared. The non-shared ones had lower generation probabilities than the shared ones.

V was trimmed by 5 bases and J by 3 bases, leaving 10 bases between them. The CDR3 is 14 residues long. The germline gives CDR1 LNHDA, CDR2 SQIVND (reference sequence). Sequenced by immunoSEQ multiplex PCR; TCRdb stores in-frame clones only, minus some. This sample has some 2.1 million clones, with roughly 96% found just once. This clonotype originated in a man between 18 and 29 years old in good health. The J gene is TRBJ1-4, the V gene TRBV19; D is perhaps TRBD1 (5 bases). Specimen: naive CD4+ T cells sorted from blood. The subset is: CD45RA+ positively selected. Written as DNA, the CDR3 is TGTGCCAGTAGTCTACAGGCGGCTAATGAAAAACTGTTTTTT. Translating it yields CASSLQAANEKLFF.